This record concerns one TCR beta chain sequence. Its cognate antigen is unknown. The data were taken from a study of shared clonotypes between healthy human individuals. At the level of the study: CD4 naive and CD4 memory each took three plates per donor, while CD8 naive took two and CD8 memory one. The study's findings and limits: Larger richness was generally estimated for naive than memory subsets. Sharing across four donors was highest in naive CD4 (roughly 5%) and lowest in memory CD8 (around 0.4%).

Under the authors' procedure: In the immunoSEQ data, sequences were junction-only and lacked quality scores, so filtering differed. Some clones are missing from TCRdb's copy, which holds only in-frame ones; the method was immunoSEQ multiplex PCR. The V and J calls and clone size are taken from that table; D and trimming were inferred from the DNA. The sample records around 1,000,000 clones, approximately 77% being singletons. The V gene end was trimmed by 2 bases and the J gene end by 6 bases; junction bases not matched to a gene: 5. In germline, CDR1 is SGHRS, CDR2 YFSETQ. This CDR3 region has 15 residues.

The sequenced material came from memory CD4+ T cells from PBMCs. Stated subset: CD45RA-negative fraction. The chain has TRBV5-1 and TRBJ2-1; TRBD1 matches 10 bases. This clonotype originated in a man younger than 35 in good health. Some clones in this sample may be carry-over from other donors' samples. CDR3 DNA sequence: TGCGCCAGCAGCTTCCGGGACAGGGGTGGCAATGAGCAGTTCTTC. Its translation is CASSFRDRGGNEQFF.